Sequencing of this T cell receptor beta chain was carried out in a study of vaccination and CD4 T cells after COVID-19 (dated by TCRdb to between 2022 and 2023). Notes on the research overall: SARS-CoV-2 positivity had been established in the convalescent patients by nasal swab PCR, and mild disease was recorded in nine of these patients and severe disease in one. Two doses of either the Pfizer-BioNTech BNT162b2 vaccine (n=8) or the Moderna mRNA-1273 vaccine (n=2) were administered to participants. Post-vaccine blood samples were obtained a median of around 74 days after the second vaccine dose, with a range of roughly 13 to 250 days. The convalescent cohort comprised six males and four females, including two Hispanic individuals, seven Caucasians, two Asians and one multiracial person. In roughly nine COVID-19 convalescent patients and a few infection-naive healthy vaccine recipients, the spike-specific CD4+ TCR repertoire before mRNA vaccination was compared with the repertoire after mRNA vaccination. Post-COVID blood samples were collected from convalescent patients a median of around 100 days after diagnosis, with a range of roughly 30 to 161 days. The cultures were stimulated with overlapping spike peptide pools from SARS-CoV-2 and from the common cold coronaviruses HCoV-NL63, HCoV-OC43 and HCoV-229E. For a few convalescent patients, samples were collected at an early post-vaccination timepoint (day 14) as well as at a late post-vaccination timepoint (days 161 to 241). Control cultures received a CEFX viral epitope pool as the positive control, an HIV-1 Nef peptide pool as the negative control, or no peptide.

Comments on this clonotype: Its target antigen remains unknown. The sample holds no much larger clone one base away, and base qualities are not on file.

The library was prepared using PCR. At the Johns Hopkins FTIC core, DNA from the cultured CD4+ T cells underwent TCR sequencing with the Oncomine TCR Beta short-read assay. Genomic DNA was extracted from the cultured CD4+ T cells with the QIAamp micro DNA kit. Oncomine TCR Beta libraries made from cultured CD4+ T cells were pooled using unique dual indexes and sequenced on an Illumina iSeq 100. Concerning the study's data processing: Non-productive sequences were removed, and CDR3s not starting with C, not ending with F or W, or shorter than 7 amino acids were discarded. The MANAFEST web application was used to identify antigen-specific clonotypes by comparing peptide-stimulated wells against reference wells and other culture wells. For a clone to be called positive, the clone needed an FDR below 0.05, an odds ratio above 5, and a productive frequency above 0.1% in at least two of three replicate wells. Clonotypes that were significantly expanded in both SARS-CoV-2 spike wells and at least one common cold coronavirus spike condition were defined as cross-reactive. CDR3 homology was assessed with Levenshtein distances (stringdist) and unrooted phylogenetic trees (ape) in R version 3.6.1. TCRdb handled the public reads itself, with Q25 trimming in fastp and clone calling in MiXCR, and kept productive beta chains. CDR3 protein sequences are deduplicated, and each keeps its most common genes and DNA. TCRdb's processing, not the authors', yielded these V and J calls. Within this sample are some 25,000 distinct CDR3 sequences, with less than 35% of them counted one time only. The ten largest clonotypes hold roughly 6.6% of the sample.

What the research found in general, with its limitations: The median count of SARS-CoV-2-reactive clonotypes went up from 20 to 25 after infection to a few dozen after vaccination, although the change was not significant. Of the vaccine-specific clones in convalescent patients, 304 of 307, or nearly all, reacted only to SARS-CoV-2 spike and did not cross-react with common cold coronaviruses. The number of convalescent patients in the study was relatively small, and the study did not examine early timepoints following natural infection. In convalescent patients, a median roughly 83% of post-vaccine SARS-CoV-2-reactive clones were detected only after vaccination, and vaccine-specific priming was suggested by this finding.

Taken with the paper, the label for time point translates to: late sampling 161 to 241 days after vaccination in a few convalescent patients. The sample's treatment or condition label, decoded: approximately 9-day PBMC culture with coronavirus spike peptide pools or control peptides (ViraFEST assay). To expand antigen-specific T cells with peptide pools and then pick out the expanded clonotypes through TCR sequencing, the study relied on the ViraFEST assay. The positive SARS-CoV-2 PCR tests of the convalescent patients were dated from March to December 2020, before the Alpha, Beta and Delta variants emerged in the United States. Each well held two million PBMCs cultured with around 10 ug/ml peptide pools in IMDM containing approximately 5% human AB serum and 9.5 to 10 IU/ml IL-2. Half of the culture medium was replaced with fresh IL-2-containing medium on days 3 and 7. After roughly 9 days of culture, CD4+ T cells were isolated by negative selection with the EasySep CD4+ T cell isolation kit. PBMCs were separated from whole blood using Ficoll-Paque Plus gradient centrifugation and then either used fresh or cryopreserved at -140C. In general, triplicate wells were set up for every culture condition.

The TCR was taken from a human donor who had recovered from COVID-19. Specimen: CD4+ T cells from blood, cultured in vitro, collected about 7 months after SARS-CoV-2 vaccination.

The DNA sequence is given as TGTGCCAGCAGCCCCCGGTACGGCGGCTACACCTTC. This yields the protein CASSPRYGGYTF. The rearranged chain carries TRBV28 and TRBJ1-2; too little of a D gene remains to name it. The CDR3 sequence holds 12 residues, the cysteine and phenylalanine included. CDR3 DNA is the only sequence kept; it has 36 bases, read in frame from the first base. Cut back by 6 bases and 8 bases, the V and J ends lie 13 bases apart. CDR1 and CDR2 are read off the germline V gene as MDHEN and SYDVKM.